This TCR beta chain was retrieved from a study of regulatory T cells in long-lasting Graves disease. General study results and limits: Having only a small sample size may have limited accuracy. Persistent Graves' patients showed less TCR diversity than newly diagnosed ones. TRBV28, TRBJ1-2 and TRBJ2-5 were favored in persistent disease.

This clonotype turned up a few times. Antigen unknown. This sample's time point: newly diagnosed GD, antithyroid drugs for less than 3 months. The authors made the TCR library using RNA they extracted from PBMCs. From germline, CDR1 is DFQATT and CDR2 SNEGSKA (reference sequence). The CDR3 length is 20 residues. V was clipped by 1 base and J by 3 bases; unmatched bases: 19. Arm-PCR with iRepertoire HTBI primers amplified the CDR3 regions for these TCR beta libraries. TCRdb reprocessed the multiplex PCR reads with MiXCR, giving one entry per CDR3 protein. Here the sample spans around 250,000 distinct CDR3 sequences, around 21% being singletons.

The sequence was collected from a female donor with Graves disease. The V gene is TRBV20-1, the J gene TRBJ2-7; TRBD2 matches at 12 bases. The source material was peripheral blood mononuclear cells (PBMCs), sampled at new diagnosis, from a patient treated with antithyroid drugs. DNA of the CDR3: TGCAGTGCTAGAGGCGATCCGGCTCGACTAGCGGGAGTAGTTGGCTACGAGCAGTACTTC. It translates to CSARGDPARLAGVVGYEQYF.